What follows is one TCR beta chain and its context. The data were taken from a study of regulatory T cells in long-lasting Graves disease. As to time point: newly diagnosed GD, antithyroid drugs for less than 3 months. Extracted PBMC RNA gave rise to the TCR library. Each patient gave approximately 10 milliliters of EDTA-anticoagulated peripheral blood. Researchers made TCR beta libraries by using iRepertoire HTBI primers and running Arm-PCR on CDR3 regions. One entry per CDR3 protein, called by TCRdb with MiXCR from the multiplex PCR reads. The sample contains about 440,000 distinct CDR3 sequences, more than 12% of which appear only once. These data also formed part of another study, on T cells in Graves' hyperthyroidism and ophthalmopathy.

The receptor's source is a woman aged 25-40 years with Graves disease. The sample consisted of peripheral blood mononuclear cells (PBMCs), taken at new diagnosis, from a patient treated with antithyroid drugs.

The chain's CDR3 is CASNLGYRVNEQFF. DNA for the CDR3: TGTGCCAGCAACTTAGGGTACAGGGTCAATGAGCAGTTCTTC. This chain links TRBV2 with TRBJ2-1; a possible D gene is TRBD1 (6 bases). Germline values: CDR1 SNHLY, CDR2 FYNNEI. Trimming removed 7 bases from V and 6 bases from J, with 16 bases in between. The CDR3 has 14 amino acids. Filled out from reference TRBV2 and TRBJ2-1, the complete variable domain reads EPEVTQTPSHQVTQMGQEVILRCVPISNHLYFYWYRQILGQKVEFLVSFYNNEISEKSEIFDDQFSVERPDGSNFTLKIRSTKLEDSAMYFCASNLGYRVNEQFFGPGTRLTVL.